The 5 T cell receptor beta chains reported below all come from one sample, sequenced in a study of shared clonotypes between healthy human individuals. Assay used: immunoSEQ multiplex PCR; TCRdb lists only in-frame clones, some missing. Here the sample spans about 1.1 million clones, 78% being singletons. The specimen sequenced was memory CD4+ T cells from PBMCs. Subset specified: CD45RA-negative fraction. The receptors here all came from a man in his late teens or twenties in good health. Some clones in this sample may be carry-over from other donors' samples.

This clone was found many times. This sequence joins TRBV9 and TRBJ1-2, with 9 bases aligning to TRBD1. This CDR3 comprises 21 residues. CDR1 and CDR2 (germline): SGDLS, YYNGEE. With V trimmed by 3 bases and J by 6 bases, 27 bases remained unmatched. CDR3 DNA: TGTGCCAGCAGCGCCAAAGGGGCCATAAAACAGGGGGCCCCAAGGAGTGATGGCTACACCTTC. This translates into CASSAKGAIKQGAPRSDGYTF.

Regarding this clone: This sample also contains other DNA sequences that code for the same CDR3. The CDR3 is CASSPPGQRNYGYTF. CDR3 DNA: TGTGCCAGCTCCCCCCCGGGACAGCGAAACTATGGCTACACCTTC. This chain connects TRBV18 to TRBJ1-2; the match to TRBD1 covers 7 bases. CDR3 length equals 15 residues. Germline V lookup: CDR1 KGHSH, CDR2 LQKENI. Losses at the gene ends were 6 bases for V and 2 bases for J; bases not matched to a gene: 9.

In its sample, this clone was seen a few times. The chain joins TRBV27 to TRBJ2-5; 8 nucleotides match TRBD1. Germline V CDR1 and CDR2: MNHEY, SMNVEV (reference sequence). This CDR3 comprises 13 residues. Unmatched junction bases numbered 9, after V lost 6 bases and J lost 9 bases. In DNA form, the CDR3 reads TGTGCCAGCAGGCCCGGGACAGGTTCGGCCCAGTACTTC. Its protein product is CASRPGTGSAQYF.

CDR3 DNA: TGCGCCAGCAGCCCAGGGACTAGCGGGGCCGCGGCGCCAGATACGCAGTATTTT. Translated: CASSPGTSGAAAPDTQYF. V and J are TRBV5-1 and TRBJ2-3; 13 bases fit TRBD2. In germline, CDR1 is SGHRS, CDR2 YFSETQ. With V trimmed by 4 bases and J by 4 bases, 12 bases remained unmatched. The CDR3 is 18 residues long.

The chain is built from TRBV4-3 and TRBJ2-1, with no clear D. This CDR3 contains 14 residues. The V end was cut by 0 bases, the J end by 2 bases, with 5 bases between. CDR1 LGHNA and CDR2 YSLEER come from the germline V gene. For the CDR3, the DNA is TGCGCCAGCAGCCAAGAGCTAGCCTACAATGAGCAGTTCTTC. Residues: CASSQELAYNEQFF.